This T cell receptor beta chain is drawn from a study of T cells after yellow fever vaccination. Regarding the study as a whole: There was a small share of clonotypes that showed up in both the CD4 and CD8 compartments. By day 5 rather than day 15, the secondary response had peaked, though it was weaker. At approximately 96% for CD4 and about 87% for CD8, most primary-vaccination clones showed up again after the booster.

Via MiXCR, TCRdb re-called the 5' RACE reads, giving one row per CDR3 protein. In the table there are roughly 60,000 distinct CDR3 sequences, more than 5.5% of which are singletons. The V gene lost 1 base and the J gene lost 2 bases, with 9 bases spanning the gap. The CDR3 length is 14 residues. Note on this clonotype: Its antigen is still unknown.

The sample here was CD8+ T cells sorted from PBMCs, taken on the day of the first yellow fever vaccination. The chain links TRBV12-3 or TRBV12-4 to TRBJ2-7; D is unclear. This sequence was found in a man younger than 35 who received the YFV17D yellow fever vaccine. The DNA of the CDR3 is TGTGCCAGCAGTTTAGATTCAGCGACCTACGAGCAGTACTTC. Translation gives CASSLDSATYEQYF.